This is a list of T cell receptor beta chains from one sample in a study of cytomegalovirus exposure and HLA in healthy donors. This table comes from immunoSEQ multiplex PCR, and its TCRdb copy is limited to in-frame clones, with some not included. The table lists 49,000 or so clones. Sequencing used PBMCs. The receptor source for this set is a man aged 35 to 55 in good health and CMV-seropositive. CDR3s include the opening cysteine and the closing phenylalanine or tryptophan. D genes are given only for firm matches.

-,TRBV30,TRBJ1-2,CAWRTAINYGYTF,TGTGCCTGGAGGACAGCGATTAACTATGGCTACACCTTC
TRBD2,TRBV30,TRBJ2-7,CAWTLGLAGGPGEQYF,TGTGCCTGGACCCTGGGACTAGCGGGGGGGCCGGGGGAGCAGTACTTC
-,TRBV4-2,TRBJ1-1,CASSRTTTGNTEAFF,TGTGCCAGCAGCCGAACAACGACAGGCAACACTGAAGCTTTCTTT
TRBD2,TRBV30,TRBJ2-3,CAWWDYPASPDTQYF,TGTGCCTGGTGGGACTATCCGGCCAGCCCAGATACGCAGTATTTT
TRBD2,TRBV4-1,TRBJ2-7,CASSHTSESYEQYF,TGCGCCAGCAGCCACACTAGCGAGTCCTACGAGCAGTACTTC
TRBD2,TRBV9,TRBJ2-7,CASSAGLAGPHEQYF,TGTGCCAGCAGCGCGGGACTAGCGGGCCCCCACGAGCAGTACTTC
TRBD1,TRBV10-3,TRBJ1-4,CATGRGQTDEKLFF,TGTGCCACGGGCAGGGGGCAAACGGATGAAAAACTGTTTTTT
-,TRBV19,TRBJ1-2,CASSTPGYGGYGYTF,TGTGCCAGTAGTACCCCAGGGTATGGGGGGTATGGCTACACCTTC
-,TRBV7-9,TRBJ2-7,CASSLGTYETRIFYEQYF,TGTGCCAGCAGCCTCGGGACCTATGAGACTAGGATCTTCTACGAGCAGTACTTC
TRBD1,TRBV6-4,TRBJ1-5,CASSPGQGRNQPQHF,TGTGCCAGCAGCCCCGGACAGGGCCGCAATCAGCCCCAGCATTTT
-,TRBV11-2,TRBJ2-5,CACQSGSGQEKETQYF,TGTGCCTGCCAGTCGGGGTCAGGTCAGGAGAAAGAGACCCAGTACTTC
-,TRBV7-9,TRBJ2-3,CASSKRTADTQYF,TGTGCCAGCAGCAAACGGACAGCAGATACGCAGTATTTT
TRBD2,TRBV6-4,TRBJ2-2,CASSPRGGWNTGELFF,TGTGCCAGCAGTCCCCGGGGGGGCTGGAACACCGGGGAGCTGTTTTTT
-,TRBV2,TRBJ2-2,CASTGDTGELFF,TGTGCCAGCACCGGGGACACCGGGGAGCTGTTTTTT
TRBD2,TRBV6-5,TRBJ2-2,CASSPPGLVAGELFF,TGTGCCAGCAGTCCCCCCGGACTAGTGGCCGGGGAGCTGTTTTTT
TRBD1,TRBV9,TRBJ1-4,CASSGGTGTRGEKLFF,TGTGCCAGCAGCGGGGGGACAGGGACCCGGGGTGAAAAACTGTTTTTT
-,TRBV11-3,TRBJ1-2,CASSREEGSRDYGYTF,TGTGCCAGCAGCCGCGAGGAGGGCAGTCGGGACTATGGCTACACCTTC
-,TRBV11-2,TRBJ2-7,CASSLGSRRVYYEQYF,TGTGCCAGCAGCCTCGGGTCTCGGCGGGTGTACTACGAGCAGTACTTC
-,TRBV2,TRBJ2-7,CASSVLTGDAYF,TGTGCCAGCAGTGTCCTCACGGGGGACGCGTACTTC
TRBD2,TRBV11-2,TRBJ2-2,CASSPNVAGGSIAGELFF,TGTGCCAGCAGCCCTAACGTAGCGGGAGGGTCAATAGCCGGGGAGCTGTTTTTT
-,TRBV5-1,TRBJ2-1,CASLQGDEQFF,TGCGCCAGCCTTCAAGGGGATGAGCAGTTCTTC
-,TRBV4-2,TRBJ2-2,CASSQRQSTGGELFF,TGTGCCAGCAGCCAAAGACAGAGTACAGGCGGGGAGCTGTTTTTT
-,TRBV6-5,TRBJ2-7,CASSYSKDSSEQYF,TGTGCCAGCAGTTACTCGAAGGACTCCTCGGAGCAGTACTTC
TRBD2,TRBV2,TRBJ2-4,CARAGGPVKNIQYF,TGTGCCAGAGCGGGAGGGCCGGTCAAAAACATTCAGTACTTC
-,TRBV5-4,TRBJ2-7,CASSLQGSYEQYF,TGTGCCAGCAGCTTGCAGGGTAGCTACGAGCAGTACTTC
TRBD2,TRBV9,TRBJ2-3,CASSVAPAGGSRTDTQYF,TGTGCCAGCAGCGTAGCCCCAGCGGGGGGTAGTCGCACAGATACGCAGTATTTT
TRBD2,TRBV30,TRBJ2-1,CAWSHSRTSGSIEQFF,TGTGCCTGGAGTCATTCTAGGACTAGCGGGAGCATCGAGCAGTTCTTC
TRBD2,TRBV10-3,TRBJ2-3,CAIRSLAALTDTQYF,TGTGCCATCAGGAGCCTAGCGGCCCTGACCGATACGCAGTATTTT
TRBD1,TRBV7-8,TRBJ1-2,CASSLGTGGSYGYTF,TGTGCCAGCAGCTTGGGGACAGGGGGAAGCTATGGCTACACCTTC
-,TRBV10-3,TRBJ2-6,CAISEAPRSGGANVLTF,TGTGCCATCAGTGAGGCTCCACGCAGCGGCGGGGCCAACGTCCTGACTTTC
TRBD1,TRBV28,TRBJ2-5,CASSFEGTGRETQYF,TGTGCCAGCAGTTTTGAGGGGACAGGCCGGGAGACCCAGTACTTC